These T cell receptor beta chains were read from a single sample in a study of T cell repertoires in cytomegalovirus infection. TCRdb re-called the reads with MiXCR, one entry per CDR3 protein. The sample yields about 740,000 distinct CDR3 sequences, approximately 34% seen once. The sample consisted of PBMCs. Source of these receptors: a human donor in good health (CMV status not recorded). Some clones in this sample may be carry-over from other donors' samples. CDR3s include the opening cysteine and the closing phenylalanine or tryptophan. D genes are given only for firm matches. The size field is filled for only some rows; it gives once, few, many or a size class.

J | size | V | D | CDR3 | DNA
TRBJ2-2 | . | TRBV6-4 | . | CASSERYWGRTGELFF | TGTGCCAGCAGTGAGCGATACTGGGGGCGAACCGGGGAGCTGTTTTTT
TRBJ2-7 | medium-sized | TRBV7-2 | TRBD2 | CASSWTSGTYEQYF | TGTGCCAGCAGCTGGACTAGCGGGACCTACGAGCAGTACTTC
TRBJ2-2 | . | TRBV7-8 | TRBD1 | CASSTLDRGFAGELFF | TGTGCCAGCAGCACCCTGGACAGGGGGTTTGCCGGGGAGCTGTTTTTT
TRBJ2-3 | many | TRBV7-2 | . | CASSQRYTDTQYF | TGTGCCAGCAGCCAGAGGTACACAGATACGCAGTATTTT
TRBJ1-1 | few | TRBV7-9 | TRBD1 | CASSFRQGSNTEAFF | TGTGCCAGCAGCTTCAGACAGGGGTCGAACACTGAAGCTTTCTTT
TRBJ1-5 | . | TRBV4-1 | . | CASSQDPGDSHQPQHF | TGCGCCAGCAGCCAAGATCCGGGGGACTCGCATCAGCCCCAGCATTTT
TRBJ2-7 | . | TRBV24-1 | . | CATRNPQNTEAYEQYF | TGTGCCACCAGGAACCCCCAAAATACGGAGGCCTACGAGCAGTACTTC
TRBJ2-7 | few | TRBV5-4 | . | CASSLDGGMHEQYF | TGTGCCAGCAGCTTGGATGGGGGGATGCACGAGCAGTACTTC
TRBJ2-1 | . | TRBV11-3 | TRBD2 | CASSVSKAGVNEQFF | TGTGCCAGCAGCGTATCGAAAGCGGGAGTCAATGAGCAGTTCTTC
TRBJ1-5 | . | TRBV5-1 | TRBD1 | CASLSPPGGANQPQHF | TGCGCCAGCCTCTCCCCACCAGGGGGGGCGAATCAGCCCCAGCATTTT